One and the same sample provided the 22 T cell receptor beta chains below, sequenced in a study of cytomegalovirus exposure and HLA in healthy donors. Researchers ran the PCR with 60 Vbeta and 13 Jbeta primers. Sequencing used immunoSEQ multiplex PCR; TCRdb keeps in-frame clones, though not all of them. The table shows 150,000 to 190,000 clones, with around 75% occurring only once. Sequencing was done on a sample of PBMCs. The receptors were sampled from a man between 18 and 35 years old in good health and CMV-seronegative.

The chain has TRBV10-3 and TRBJ2-7, with a tentative D call TRBD2 (6 bases). CDR1 ENHRY and CDR2 SYGVKD come from the germline V gene. V was trimmed by 8 bases and J by 5 bases, leaving 19 bases between them. The CDR3 has 14 residues. CDR3 in amino acids: CAIHEGPGDHEQYF. The CDR3 DNA sequence: TGTGCCATCCACGAGGGACCGGGAGACCACGAGCAGTACTTC.

V is TRBV2 and J is TRBJ2-5; 11 positions agree with TRBD2. J gave up 4 bases and V 8 bases, and 6 bases lay outside the gene matches. The CDR3 length is 14 residues. Germline CDR1 reads SNHLY; CDR2 reads FYNNEI. CDR3 in amino acids: CASGKLAGAETQYF. In DNA form, the CDR3 reads TGTGCCAGCGGGAAACTAGCGGGAGCAGAGACCCAGTACTTC.

V and J are TRBV19 and TRBJ2-7; D remains ambiguous. The CDR3 totals 14 residues. The germline V gene encodes CDR1 LNHDA and CDR2 SQIVND (reference sequence). Trimming took off 0 bases at V and 4 bases at J, with 10 bases between the two ends. CDR3: CASSIDLEHYEQYF. For the CDR3, the DNA is TGTGCCAGTAGTATAGATCTCGAACATTACGAGCAGTACTTC.

The V and J genes are TRBV28 and TRBJ2-6; D perhaps matches TRBD1 (6 bases). There are 17 residues in the CDR3. V lost 6 bases, J lost 0 bases, and 15 bases lay in between. The germline CDR1 and CDR2 sequences are MDHEN and SYDVKM. In nucleotides, the CDR3 is TGTGCCAGCAGCCCCCCCGGACAGATCTCTGGGGCCAACGTCCTGACTTTC. Translated, it gives CASSPPGQISGANVLTF.

This chain connects TRBV27 to TRBJ1-3; D not certain. CDR3 size: 11 residues. V lost 10 bases and J lost 8, with 12 bases in between. Germline V lookup: CDR1 MNHEY, CDR2 SMNVEV (reference sequence). CDR3 sequence (DNA): TGTGCCACCATACCTATTTACACCATATATTTT. It specifies CATIPIYTIYF.

CDR3 sequence (DNA): TGTGCCAGCAGCTCCACCTTCCCTAGCACAGGGATAAGGGGTAATGAGCAGTTCTTC. Protein product: CASSSTFPSTGIRGNEQFF. This sequence joins TRBV7-9 and TRBJ2-1; maybe TRBD1 (6 bases). The V gene lost 4 bases and the J gene lost 7 bases, with 29 bases spanning the gap. The CDR3 contains 19 residues. Germline lookup yields CDR1 SEHNR and CDR2 FQNEAQ (reference sequence).

The CDR3 loop reads CASSQVAGEGTQYF. CDR3 DNA: TGCGCCAGCAGCCAAGTAGCGGGAGAGGGTACGCAGTATTTT. The V call is TRBV4-3, the J call TRBJ2-3, with 9 nucleotides matching TRBD2. CDR3 size: 14 residues. The V gene's germline CDR1 is LGHNA and CDR2 YSLEER. V lost 1 base and J lost 8; bases outside the gene matches: 4.

This chain connects TRBV6-5 to TRBJ1-1; D unresolved. Per the germline V gene, CDR1 is MNHEY and CDR2 is SVGAGI. This CDR3 is 14 amino acids long. V lost 2 bases and J 4 bases, leaving 11 bases between the germline ends. The CDR3 is CASSYGPIGTEAFF. The CDR3 DNA reads as TGTGCCAGCAGTTACGGGCCGATAGGCACTGAAGCTTTCTTT.

This clone was detected only a few times. V and J are TRBV11-2 and TRBJ2-3; 10 positions agree with TRBD2. The germline gives CDR1 SGHAT, CDR2 FQNNGV. The CDR3 runs 17 residues. Trimming cost V 4 bases and J 1 base; bases outside gene matches: 8. The CDR3 spells CASSSLSGRAGTDTQYF. The CDR3 DNA sequence: TGTGCCAGCAGCTCCCTCAGCGGGAGGGCCGGCACAGATACGCAGTATTTT.

Only one count was recorded for this clone. V usage is TRBV7-2 and J usage is TRBJ2-5, with TRBD2 as a possible D gene (6 bases). Trimming took 1 base from V and 5 from J, leaving 11 bases between them. The CDR3 has 14 residues. Germline V lookup: CDR1 SGHTA, CDR2 FQGNSA. The CDR3 reads CASSLGGGSETQYF. CDR3 in DNA: TGTGCCAGCAGCTTAGGGGGAGGAAGCGAGACCCAGTACTTC.

This sequence joins TRBV7-9 and TRBJ1-5, with TRBD1 as a possible D gene (5 bases). CDR1 and CDR2 (germline): SEHNR, FQNEAQ (reference sequence). The CDR3 contains 15 residues. V lost 1 base, J lost 3 bases, and 10 bases lay in between. CDR3 loop: CASSLDQGTNQPQHF. The CDR3 DNA reads TGTGCCAGCAGCTTAGATCAGGGAACCAATCAGCCCCAGCATTTT. Looking up the rest from reference TRBV7-9 and TRBJ1-5 gives the full variable domain: DTGVSQNPRHKITKRGQNVTFRCDPISEHNRLYWYRQTLGQGPEFLTYFQNEAQLEKSRLLSDRFSAERPKGSFSTLEIQRTEQGDSAMYLCASSLDQGTNQPQHFGDGTRLSIL.

This clone was observed a handful of times. The chain carries TRBV7-2 and TRBJ2-5, with a weak D call TRBD2 (7 bases). The CDR3 is 15 amino acids. Per the germline V gene, CDR1 is SGHTA and CDR2 is FQGNSA. Trimming took 6 bases from V and 7 from J, leaving 21 bases between them. CDR3 DNA: TGTGCCAGCAGTCCTCCCGGGGGGCCGATGGCGACCCAGTACTTC. Translated, it gives CASSPPGGPMATQYF. The full variable domain, rest sourced from reference TRBV7-2 and TRBJ2-5, is GAGVSQSPSNKVTEKGKDVELRCDPISGHTALYWYRQSLGQGLEFLIYFQGNSAPDKSGLPSDRFSAERTGGSVSTLTIQRTQQEDSAVYLCASSPPGGPMATQYFGPGTRLLVL.

J is TRBJ1-1 and V is TRBV5-1, with 8 nucleotides matching TRBD1. There are 14 residues in the CDR3. Germline lookup yields CDR1 SGHRS and CDR2 YFSETQ. Trimming cost V 4 bases and J 1 base; bases outside gene matches: 3. The CDR3 DNA reads TGCGCCAGCAGCGTTGGACAGGGGAACACTGAAGCTTTCTTT. As protein: CASSVGQGNTEAFF.

This rearrangement joins TRBV4-1 to TRBJ2-7; TRBD2 matches at 7 bases. Unmatched junction bases numbered 1, after V lost 4 bases and J lost 7 bases. The CDR3 spans 11 residues. CDR1 is MGHRA, CDR2 YSYEKL, per germline. CDR3 sequence: CASSPGGEQYF. The CDR3 DNA sequence: TGCGCCAGCAGCCCCGGGGGGGAGCAGTACTTC.

Remarks on this clone: A junction boundary mismatches the germline segment, possibly from a read error. The rearrangement links TRBV19 to TRBJ2-7; maybe TRBD2 (5 bases). The CDR3 covers 15 residues. Germline V gene data show CDR1 as LNHDA and CDR2 as SQIVND (reference sequence). CDR3 loop: CASSIGELEVGEQYF. The CDR3 DNA is TGCGCCAGTAGTATTGGAGAACTAGAAGTGGGCGAGCAGTACTTC.

V gene TRBV9 combines with J gene TRBJ2-5; possibly TRBD2 for D (6 bases). Germline V CDR1 and CDR2: SGDLS, YYNGEE. The CDR3 sequence is 16 residues long. The V and J ends lost 2 bases and 4 bases respectively, with 18 bases between them. The CDR3 bases are TGTGCCAGCAGCGTGGGCCCGAGGGTGGGAGGAGAGACCCAGTACTTC. Translation: CASSVGPRVGGETQYF.

CDR3 DNA sequence: TGTGCCAGCAGTCCTACCTACAATGAGCAGTTCTTC. Its protein product is CASSPTYNEQFF. The gene calls are TRBV2 and TRBJ2-1; D call uncertain. The V gene's germline CDR1 is SNHLY and CDR2 FYNNEI. This CDR3 is 12 amino acids long. V lost 5 bases and J 2 bases, leaving 4 bases between the germline ends.

This chain connects TRBV6-1 to TRBJ1-1; weak D call: TRBD1 (6 bases). Between the trimmed V and J ends, which lost 2 bases and 7 bases, there was a span of 11 bases. This CDR3 contains 13 residues. Germline CDR1 MNHNS, CDR2 SASEGT. The CDR3 DNA is TGTGCCAGCAGTGAAATTGCGGACAGTGAAGCTTTCTTT. Residues: CASSEIADSEAFF.

Only a few counts were recorded for this clone. The rearrangement links TRBV18 to TRBJ1-4; TRBD1 might be the D (5 bases). Trimming took off 2 bases at V and 12 bases at J, with 13 bases between the two ends. This CDR3 has 13 residues. From germline, CDR1 is KGHSH and CDR2 LQKENI. Written as DNA, the CDR3 is TGTGCCAGCTCACCAGACCTTCGGGGGGAACTGTTTTTT. Protein product: CASSPDLRGELFF. The complete variable domain, with remaining parts taken from reference TRBV18 and TRBJ1-4, reads NAGVMQNPRHLVRRRGQEARLRCSPMKGHSHVYWYRQLPEEGLKFMVYLQKENIIDESGMPKERFSAEFPKEGPSILRIQQVVRGDSAAYFCASSPDLRGELFFGSGTQLSVL.

V usage is TRBV10-3 and J usage is TRBJ1-1; 7 bases are shared with TRBD1. This CDR3 has 15 residues. V was pared by 6 bases and J by 0 bases, with 7 bases of the junction left unmatched. CDR1 and CDR2 (germline): ENHRY, SYGVKD. The CDR3 nucleotides read TGTGCCATCAGACCCATAGGGGGCCTGAACACTGAAGCTTTCTTT. It yields the protein CAIRPIGGLNTEAFF.

The rearrangement links TRBV19 to TRBJ2-1; 11 nucleotides line up with TRBD2. The J segment lost 5 bases and the V segment lost 5 bases, leaving 8 bases of the junction unmatched. CDR1 LNHDA and CDR2 SQIVND come from the germline V gene (reference sequence). This CDR3 contains 16 residues. The CDR3 reads CASSSIAGGPNNEQFF. The CDR3 coding sequence is TGTGCCAGTAGTTCCATAGCGGGAGGGCCCAACAATGAGCAGTTCTTC.

The chain joins TRBV15 to TRBJ1-4; 7 bases match TRBD1. V lost 2 bases, J lost 8 bases, and 11 bases stayed unmatched. Germline V gives CDR1 LNHNV, CDR2 YYDKDF (reference sequence). There are 16 residues in the CDR3. The CDR3 sequence: CATSRPVQGTEEKLFF. The CDR3 DNA sequence: TGTGCCACCAGCAGACCAGTACAGGGGACTGAAGAAAAACTGTTTTTT.